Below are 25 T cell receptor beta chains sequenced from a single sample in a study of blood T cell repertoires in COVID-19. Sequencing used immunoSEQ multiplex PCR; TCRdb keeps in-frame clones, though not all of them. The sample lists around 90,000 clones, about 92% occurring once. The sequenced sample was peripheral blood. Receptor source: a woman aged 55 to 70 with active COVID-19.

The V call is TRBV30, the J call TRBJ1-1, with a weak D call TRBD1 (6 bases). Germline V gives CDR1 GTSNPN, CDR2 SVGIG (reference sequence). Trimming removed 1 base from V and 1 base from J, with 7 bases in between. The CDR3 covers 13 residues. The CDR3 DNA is TGTGCCTGGAGTGGGACAGAGAACACTGAAGCTTTCTTT. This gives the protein CAWSGTENTEAFF.

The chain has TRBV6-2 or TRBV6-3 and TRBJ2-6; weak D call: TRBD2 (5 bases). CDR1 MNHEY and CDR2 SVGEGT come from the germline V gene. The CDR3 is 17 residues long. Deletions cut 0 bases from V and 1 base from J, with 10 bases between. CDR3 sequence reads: CASSYSSRGSGANVLTF. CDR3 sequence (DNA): TGTGCCAGCAGTTACTCTTCGAGAGGGTCTGGGGCCAACGTCCTGACTTTC.

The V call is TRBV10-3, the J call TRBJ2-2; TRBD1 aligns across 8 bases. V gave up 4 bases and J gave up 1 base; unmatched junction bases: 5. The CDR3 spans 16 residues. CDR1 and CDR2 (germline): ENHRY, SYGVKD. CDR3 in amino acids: CAISGPGTGNTGELFF. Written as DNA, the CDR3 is TGTGCCATCAGTGGGCCCGGGACAGGGAACACCGGGGAGCTGTTTTTT.

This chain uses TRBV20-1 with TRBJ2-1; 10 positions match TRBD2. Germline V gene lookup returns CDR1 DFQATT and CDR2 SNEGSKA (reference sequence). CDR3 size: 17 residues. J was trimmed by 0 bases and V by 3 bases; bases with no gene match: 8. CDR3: CSASSSGRIFSYNEQFF. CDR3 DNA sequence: TGCAGTGCTAGTTCTAGCGGGAGAATATTCTCCTACAATGAGCAGTTCTTC.

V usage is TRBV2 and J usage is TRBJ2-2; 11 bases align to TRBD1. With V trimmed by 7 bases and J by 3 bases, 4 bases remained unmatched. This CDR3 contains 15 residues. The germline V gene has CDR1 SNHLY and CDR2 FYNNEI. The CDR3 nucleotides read TGTGCCAGCAATCAGGGACAGGGGGACACCGGGGAGCTGTTTTTT. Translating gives CASNQGQGDTGELFF.

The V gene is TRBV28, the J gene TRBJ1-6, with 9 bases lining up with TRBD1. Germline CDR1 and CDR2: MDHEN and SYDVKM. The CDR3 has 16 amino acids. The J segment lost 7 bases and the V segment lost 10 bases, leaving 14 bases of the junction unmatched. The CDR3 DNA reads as TGTGCCACAAATGGGGACAGGGTAAATTTGAATTCACCCCTCCACTTT. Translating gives CATNGDRVNLNSPLHF.

CDR3 nucleotides: TGTGCCACCAGCAGGGGGACAGGGGGATTGACTGAAGCTTTCTTT. Its translation: CATSRGTGGLTEAFF. The chain carries TRBV15 and TRBJ1-1; 11 nucleotides agree with TRBD1. The germline CDR1 and CDR2 sequences are LNHNV and YYDKDF (reference sequence). Unmatched junction bases numbered 5, after V lost 3 bases and J lost 5 bases. There are 15 residues in the CDR3. The full variable domain, in which reference TRBV15 and TRBJ1-1 provide the parts outside the CDR3, is DAMVIQNPRYQVTQFGKPVTLSCSQTLNHNVMYWYQQKSSQAPKLLFHYYDKDFNNEADTPDNFQSRRPNTSFCFLDIRSPGLGDTAMYLCATSRGTGGLTEAFFGQGTRLTVV.

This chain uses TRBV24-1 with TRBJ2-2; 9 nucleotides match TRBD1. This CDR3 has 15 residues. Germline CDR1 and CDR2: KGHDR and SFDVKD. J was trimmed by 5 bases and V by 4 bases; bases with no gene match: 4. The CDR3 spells CATSETGTGTGELFF. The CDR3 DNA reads TGTGCCACCAGTGAAACCGGGACAGGGACCGGGGAGCTGTTTTTT.

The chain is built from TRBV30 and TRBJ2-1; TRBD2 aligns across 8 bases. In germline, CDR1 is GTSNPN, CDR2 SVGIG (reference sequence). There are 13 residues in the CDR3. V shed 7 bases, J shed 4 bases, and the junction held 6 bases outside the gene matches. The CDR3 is CASQREQYNEQFF. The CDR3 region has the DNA TGTGCCTCTCAGCGGGAGCAGTACAATGAGCAGTTCTTC.

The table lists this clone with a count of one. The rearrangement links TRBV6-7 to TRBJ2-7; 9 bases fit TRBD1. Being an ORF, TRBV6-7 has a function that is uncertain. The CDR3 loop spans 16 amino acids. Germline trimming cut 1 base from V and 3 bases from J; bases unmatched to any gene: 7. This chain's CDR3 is CASSYLLRDRDYEQYF. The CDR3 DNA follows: TGTGCCAGCAGTTACTTACTACGGGACAGGGACTACGAGCAGTACTTC.

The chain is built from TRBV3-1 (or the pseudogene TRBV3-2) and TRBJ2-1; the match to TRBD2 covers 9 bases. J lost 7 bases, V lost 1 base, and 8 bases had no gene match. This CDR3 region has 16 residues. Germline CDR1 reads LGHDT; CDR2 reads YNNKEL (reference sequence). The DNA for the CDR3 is TGTGCCAGCAGCCAAGTGAGTAGCGGGAGAAAGAATGAGCAGTTCTTC. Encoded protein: CASSQVSSGRKNEQFF.

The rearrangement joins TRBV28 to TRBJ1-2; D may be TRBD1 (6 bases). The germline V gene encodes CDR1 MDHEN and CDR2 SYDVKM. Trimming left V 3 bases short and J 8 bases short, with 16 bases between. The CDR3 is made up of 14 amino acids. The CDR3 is CASSLDRGGGGYTF. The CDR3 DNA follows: TGTGCCAGCAGTTTGGATAGGGGGGGCGGGGGCTACACCTTC.

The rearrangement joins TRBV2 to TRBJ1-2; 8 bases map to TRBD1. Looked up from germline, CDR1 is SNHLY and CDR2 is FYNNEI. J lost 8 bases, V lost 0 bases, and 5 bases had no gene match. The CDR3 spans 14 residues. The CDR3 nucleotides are TGTGCCAGCAGTGAAGCGTGGACAGGGCGCGGCTACACCTTC. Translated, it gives CASSEAWTGRGYTF.

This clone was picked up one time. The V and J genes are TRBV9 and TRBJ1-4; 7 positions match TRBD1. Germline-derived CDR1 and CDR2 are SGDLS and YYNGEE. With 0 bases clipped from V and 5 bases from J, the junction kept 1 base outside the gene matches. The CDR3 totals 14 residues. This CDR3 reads CASSVGDSNEKLFF. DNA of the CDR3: TGTGCCAGCAGCGTAGGGGACAGCAATGAAAAACTGTTTTTT.

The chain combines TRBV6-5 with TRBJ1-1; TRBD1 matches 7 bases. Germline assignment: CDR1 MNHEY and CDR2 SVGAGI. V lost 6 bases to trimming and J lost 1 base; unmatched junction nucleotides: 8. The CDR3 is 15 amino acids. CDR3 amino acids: CASRPPGQKNTEAFF. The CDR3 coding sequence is TGTGCCAGCAGACCTCCGGGACAGAAGAACACTGAAGCTTTCTTT.

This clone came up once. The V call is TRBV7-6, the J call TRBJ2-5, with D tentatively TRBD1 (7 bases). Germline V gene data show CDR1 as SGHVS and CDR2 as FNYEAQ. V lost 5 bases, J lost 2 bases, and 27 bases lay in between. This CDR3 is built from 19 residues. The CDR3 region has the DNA TGTGCCAGCAGCCAACCCGACAGGGAGGTAGCGGTTCCACAAGAGACCCAGTACTTC. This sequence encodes CASSQPDREVAVPQETQYF.

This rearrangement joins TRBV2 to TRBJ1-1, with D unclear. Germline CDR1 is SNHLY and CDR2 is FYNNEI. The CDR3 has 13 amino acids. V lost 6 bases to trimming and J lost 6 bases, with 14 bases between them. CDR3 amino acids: CASRIFQASEAFF. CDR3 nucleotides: TGTGCCAGCAGAATTTTTCAGGCTTCTGAAGCTTTCTTT.

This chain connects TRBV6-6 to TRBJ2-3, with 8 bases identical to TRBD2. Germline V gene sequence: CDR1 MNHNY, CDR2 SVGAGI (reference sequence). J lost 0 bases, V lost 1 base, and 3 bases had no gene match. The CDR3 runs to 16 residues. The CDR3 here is CASSYWTSRSTDTQYF. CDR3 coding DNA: TGTGCCAGCAGTTACTGGACTAGCCGTAGCACAGATACGCAGTATTTT.

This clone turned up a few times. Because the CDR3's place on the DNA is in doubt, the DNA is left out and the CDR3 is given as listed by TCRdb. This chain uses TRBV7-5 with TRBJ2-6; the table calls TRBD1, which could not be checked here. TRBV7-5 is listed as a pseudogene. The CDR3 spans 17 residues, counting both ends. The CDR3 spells CARSFGQGSSGANVLTF.

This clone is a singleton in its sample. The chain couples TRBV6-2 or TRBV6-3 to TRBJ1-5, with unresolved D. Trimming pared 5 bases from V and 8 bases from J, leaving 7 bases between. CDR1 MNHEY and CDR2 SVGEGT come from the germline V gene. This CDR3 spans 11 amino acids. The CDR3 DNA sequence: TGTGCCAGCAGTAACGGGGAGCCCCAGCATTTT. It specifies CASSNGEPQHF.

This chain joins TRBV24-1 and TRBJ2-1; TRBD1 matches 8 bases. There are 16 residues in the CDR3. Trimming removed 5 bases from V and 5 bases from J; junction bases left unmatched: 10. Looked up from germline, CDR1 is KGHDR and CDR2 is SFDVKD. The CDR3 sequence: CATSGYGQGVDNEQFF. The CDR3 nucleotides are TGTGCCACCAGTGGGTACGGACAGGGTGTGGACAATGAGCAGTTCTTC.

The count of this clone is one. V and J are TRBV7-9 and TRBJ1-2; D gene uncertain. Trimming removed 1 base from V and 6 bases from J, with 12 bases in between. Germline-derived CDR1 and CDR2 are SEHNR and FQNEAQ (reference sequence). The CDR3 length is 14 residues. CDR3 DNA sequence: TGTGCCAGCAGCTTAGTATCCGAGATGGATGGCTACACCTTC. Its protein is CASSLVSEMDGYTF.

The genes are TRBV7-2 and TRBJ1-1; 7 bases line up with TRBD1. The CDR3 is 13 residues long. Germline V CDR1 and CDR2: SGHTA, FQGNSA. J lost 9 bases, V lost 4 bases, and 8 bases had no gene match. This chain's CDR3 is CASSSLGGNQAFF. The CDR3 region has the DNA TGTGCCAGCAGCTCCCTAGGGGGCAATCAAGCTTTCTTT.

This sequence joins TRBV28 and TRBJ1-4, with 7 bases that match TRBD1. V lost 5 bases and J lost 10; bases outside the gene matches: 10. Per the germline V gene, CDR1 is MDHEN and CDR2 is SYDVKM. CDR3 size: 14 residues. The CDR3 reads CASSGTDTVRKLFF. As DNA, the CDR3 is TGTGCCAGCAGTGGGACAGACACTGTGAGAAAACTGTTTTTT.

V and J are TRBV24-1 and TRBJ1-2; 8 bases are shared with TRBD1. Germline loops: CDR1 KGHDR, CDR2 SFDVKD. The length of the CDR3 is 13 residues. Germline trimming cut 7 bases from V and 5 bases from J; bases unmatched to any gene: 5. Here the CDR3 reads CATSPDRGYGYTF. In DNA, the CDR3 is TGTGCCACCAGCCCCGACAGGGGTTATGGCTACACCTTC.